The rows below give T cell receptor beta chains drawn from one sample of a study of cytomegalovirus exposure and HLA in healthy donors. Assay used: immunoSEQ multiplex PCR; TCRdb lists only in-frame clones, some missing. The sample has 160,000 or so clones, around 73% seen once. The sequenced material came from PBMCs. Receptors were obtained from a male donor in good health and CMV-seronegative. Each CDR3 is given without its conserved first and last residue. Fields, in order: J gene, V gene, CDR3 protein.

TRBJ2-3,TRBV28,ASSSRAPDTQY
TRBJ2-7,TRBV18,ASSPPLRGAYEQY
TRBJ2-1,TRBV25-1,ASSPESSYNEQF
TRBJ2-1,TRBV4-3,ASSQVGGEQF
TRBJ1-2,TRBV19,ASKGGRRYGDYGYT
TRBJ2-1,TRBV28,ASRISGTYNEQF
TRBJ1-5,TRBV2,ASKTGDYSNQPQH
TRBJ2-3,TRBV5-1,ASSPGTSGATDTQY
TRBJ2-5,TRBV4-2,ASSQDRQLLETQY
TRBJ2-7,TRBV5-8,ANSLGTGTYEQY
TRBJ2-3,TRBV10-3,AISEGGGVTQY
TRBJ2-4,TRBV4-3,ASSQETGRGDIQY
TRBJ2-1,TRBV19,ASSTGRPDEQF
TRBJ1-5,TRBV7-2,ASSLEGRQPQH
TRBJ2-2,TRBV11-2,ASSLATSDANTGELF
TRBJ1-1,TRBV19,ASTKDRVAEAF
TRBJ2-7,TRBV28,ASSYRVSYEQY
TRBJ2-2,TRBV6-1,ASSAGTGVTGELF
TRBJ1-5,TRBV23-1,ASSHFEVCPYNNQPQH
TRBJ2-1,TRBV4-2,ASSQTLAGSYNEQF
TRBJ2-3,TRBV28,ASSWLSDTDTQY
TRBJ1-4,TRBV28,ASSLGTGDSEKLF
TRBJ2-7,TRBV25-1,ASSPFRAGKSYEQY
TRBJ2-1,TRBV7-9,ASPPGSSDNEQF
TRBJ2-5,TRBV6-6,ASSRTGGPQETQY
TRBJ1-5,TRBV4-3,ASSQDYGSNQPQH
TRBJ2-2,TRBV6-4,ASSEGTSLTGELF